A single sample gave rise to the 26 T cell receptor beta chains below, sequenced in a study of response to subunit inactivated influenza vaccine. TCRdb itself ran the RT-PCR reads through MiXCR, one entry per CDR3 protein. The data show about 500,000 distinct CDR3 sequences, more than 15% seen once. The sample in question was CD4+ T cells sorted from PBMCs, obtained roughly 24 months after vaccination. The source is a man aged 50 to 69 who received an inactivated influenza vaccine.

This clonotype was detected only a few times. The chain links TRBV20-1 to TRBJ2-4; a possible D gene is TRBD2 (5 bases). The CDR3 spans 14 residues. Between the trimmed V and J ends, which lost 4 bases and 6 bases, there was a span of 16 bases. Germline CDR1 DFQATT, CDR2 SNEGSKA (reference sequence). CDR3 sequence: CSANSPSRGNIQYF. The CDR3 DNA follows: TGCAGTGCTAACTCGCCTAGCCGCGGAAACATTCAGTACTTC.

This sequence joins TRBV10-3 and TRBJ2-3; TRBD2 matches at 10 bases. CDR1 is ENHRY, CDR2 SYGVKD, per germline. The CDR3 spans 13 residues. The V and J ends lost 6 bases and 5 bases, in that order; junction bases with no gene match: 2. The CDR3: CAISGTSEDTQYF. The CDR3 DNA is TGTGCCATCAGCGGGACTAGCGAAGATACGCAGTATTTT.

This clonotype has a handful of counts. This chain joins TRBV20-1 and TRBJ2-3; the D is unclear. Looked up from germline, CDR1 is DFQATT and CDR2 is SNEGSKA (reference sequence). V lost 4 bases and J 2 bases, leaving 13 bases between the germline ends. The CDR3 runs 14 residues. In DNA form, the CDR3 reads TGCAGTGCTACACTCCGCGTAAACACAGATACGCAGTATTTT. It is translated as CSATLRVNTDTQYF.

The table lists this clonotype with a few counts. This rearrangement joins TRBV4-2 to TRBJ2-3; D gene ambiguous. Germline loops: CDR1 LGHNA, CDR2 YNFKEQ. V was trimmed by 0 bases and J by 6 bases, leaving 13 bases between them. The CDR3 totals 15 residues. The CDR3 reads CASSQDGVLTDTQYF. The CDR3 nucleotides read TGTGCCAGCAGCCAAGATGGCGTATTAACGGATACGCAGTATTTT.

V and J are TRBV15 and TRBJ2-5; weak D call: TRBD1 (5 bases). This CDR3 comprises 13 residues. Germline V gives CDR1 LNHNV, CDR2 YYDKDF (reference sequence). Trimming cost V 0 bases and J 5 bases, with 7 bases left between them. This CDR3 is CATSRDRVETQYF. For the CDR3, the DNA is TGTGCCACCAGCAGAGACAGGGTCGAGACCCAGTACTTC.

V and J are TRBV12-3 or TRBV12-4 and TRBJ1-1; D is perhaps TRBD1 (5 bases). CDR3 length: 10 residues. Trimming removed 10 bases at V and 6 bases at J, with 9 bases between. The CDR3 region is CATSGAEAFF. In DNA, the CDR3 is TGTGCCACCTCGGGGGCTGAAGCTTTCTTT.

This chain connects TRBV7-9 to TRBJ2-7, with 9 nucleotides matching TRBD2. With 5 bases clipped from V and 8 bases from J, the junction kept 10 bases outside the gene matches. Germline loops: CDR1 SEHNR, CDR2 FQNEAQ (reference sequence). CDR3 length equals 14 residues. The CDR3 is CASSTRGASGKQYF. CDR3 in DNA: TGTGCCAGCAGCACGCGGGGGGCTAGCGGGAAGCAGTACTTC.

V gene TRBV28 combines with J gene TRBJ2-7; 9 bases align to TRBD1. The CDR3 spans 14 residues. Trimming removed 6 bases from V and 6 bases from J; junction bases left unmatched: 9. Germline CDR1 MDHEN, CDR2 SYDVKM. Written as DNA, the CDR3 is TGTGCCAGCAGCCCCGGGACAGGGCTCGTCGAGCAGTACTTC. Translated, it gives CASSPGTGLVEQYF.

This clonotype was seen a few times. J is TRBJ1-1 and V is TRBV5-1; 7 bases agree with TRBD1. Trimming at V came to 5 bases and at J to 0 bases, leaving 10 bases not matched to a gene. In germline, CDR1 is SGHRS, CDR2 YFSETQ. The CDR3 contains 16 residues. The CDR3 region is CASRWGQRDLNTEAFF. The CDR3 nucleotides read TGCGCCAGCAGGTGGGGACAGAGGGACCTGAACACTGAAGCTTTCTTT.

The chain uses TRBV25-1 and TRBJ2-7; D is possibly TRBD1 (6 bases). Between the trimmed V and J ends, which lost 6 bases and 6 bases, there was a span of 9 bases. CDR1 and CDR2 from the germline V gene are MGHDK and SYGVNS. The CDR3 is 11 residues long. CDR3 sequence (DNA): TGTGCCAGCAGACAGGGACCCGAGCAGTACTTC. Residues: CASRQGPEQYF.

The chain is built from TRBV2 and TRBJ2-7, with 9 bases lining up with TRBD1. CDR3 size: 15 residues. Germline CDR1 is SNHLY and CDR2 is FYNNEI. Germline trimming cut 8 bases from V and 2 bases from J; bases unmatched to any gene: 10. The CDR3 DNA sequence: TGTGCCAGCTACGCCGGGACAGGGTTTACCTACGAGCAGTACTTC. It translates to CASYAGTGFTYEQYF.

CDR3 bases: TGTGCCAGCAGCTTAGGTCTGGGACGAAACGTAGAGCAGTACTTC. This codes for CASSLGLGRNVEQYF. This sequence joins TRBV7-8 and TRBJ2-7, with D perhaps matching TRBD1 or TRBD2 (5 bases each). The V end lost 1 base, the J end lost 7 bases, and 17 bases lay between the germline ends. This CDR3 region has 15 residues. CDR1 and CDR2 from the germline V gene are SGHVS and FQNEAQ.

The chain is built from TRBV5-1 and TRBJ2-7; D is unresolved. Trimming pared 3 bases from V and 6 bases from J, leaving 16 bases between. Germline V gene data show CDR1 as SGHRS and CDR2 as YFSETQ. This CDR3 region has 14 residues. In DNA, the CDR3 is TGCGCCAGCAGCTATGGACCTGGATCGGGCGAGCAGTACTTC. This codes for CASSYGPGSGEQYF.

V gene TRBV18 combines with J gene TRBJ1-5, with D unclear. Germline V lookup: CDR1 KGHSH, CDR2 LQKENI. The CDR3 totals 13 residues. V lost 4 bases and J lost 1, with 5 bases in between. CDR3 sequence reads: CASSQISNQPQHF. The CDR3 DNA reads TGTGCCAGCTCACAGATCAGCAATCAGCCCCAGCATTTT.

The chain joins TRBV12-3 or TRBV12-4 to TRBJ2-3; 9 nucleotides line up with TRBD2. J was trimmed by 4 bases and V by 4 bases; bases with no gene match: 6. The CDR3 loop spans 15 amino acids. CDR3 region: CASSSLGLASDTQYF. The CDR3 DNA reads TGTGCCAGCAGTTCACTGGGACTAGCTTCAGATACGCAGTATTTT.

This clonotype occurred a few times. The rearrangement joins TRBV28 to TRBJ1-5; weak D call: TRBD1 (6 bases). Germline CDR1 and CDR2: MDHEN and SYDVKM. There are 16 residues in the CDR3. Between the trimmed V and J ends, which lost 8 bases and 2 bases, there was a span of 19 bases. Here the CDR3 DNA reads TGTGCCAGCTCCCCCGAGGGGGTAGAGGGCAATCAGCCCCAGCATTTT. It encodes CASSPEGVEGNQPQHF. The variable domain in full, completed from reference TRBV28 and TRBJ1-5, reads DVKVTQSSRYLVKRTGEKVFLECVQDMDHENMFWYRQDPGLGLRLIYFSYDVKMKEKGDIPEGYSVSREKKERFSLILESASTNQTSMYLCASSPEGVEGNQPQHFGDGTRLSIL.

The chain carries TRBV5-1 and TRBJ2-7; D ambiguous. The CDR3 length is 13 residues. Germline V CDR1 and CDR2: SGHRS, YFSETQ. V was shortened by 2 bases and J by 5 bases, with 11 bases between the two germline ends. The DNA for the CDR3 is TGCGCCAGCAGCTTAGGGATGGCCAACGAGCAGTACTTC. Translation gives CASSLGMANEQYF.

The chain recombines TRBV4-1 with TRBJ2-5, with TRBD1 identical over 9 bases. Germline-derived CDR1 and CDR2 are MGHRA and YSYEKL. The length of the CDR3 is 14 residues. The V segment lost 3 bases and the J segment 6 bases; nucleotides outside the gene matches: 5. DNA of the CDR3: TGCGCCAGCAGCCAGGGACAGGGTGGAAAGACCCAGTACTTC. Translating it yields CASSQGQGGKTQYF.

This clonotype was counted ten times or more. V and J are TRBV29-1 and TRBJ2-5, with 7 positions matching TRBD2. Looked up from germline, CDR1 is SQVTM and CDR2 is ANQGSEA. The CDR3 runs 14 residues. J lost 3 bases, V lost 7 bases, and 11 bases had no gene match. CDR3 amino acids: CSAGDPAGKETQYF. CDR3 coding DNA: TGCAGCGCCGGGGACCCAGCGGGGAAAGAGACCCAGTACTTC.

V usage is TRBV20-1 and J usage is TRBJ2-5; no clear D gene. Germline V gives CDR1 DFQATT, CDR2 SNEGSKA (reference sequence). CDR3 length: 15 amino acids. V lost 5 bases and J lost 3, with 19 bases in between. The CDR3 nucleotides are TGCAGTGCTGGGGTCTCCAACAGAGGAGAAGAGACCCAGTACTTC. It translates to CSAGVSNRGEETQYF.

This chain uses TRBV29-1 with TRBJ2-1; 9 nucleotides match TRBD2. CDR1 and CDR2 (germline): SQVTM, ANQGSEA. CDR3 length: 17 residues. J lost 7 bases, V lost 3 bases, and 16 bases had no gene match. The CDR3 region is CSVDEVPLAGSGNEQFF. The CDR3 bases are TGCAGCGTTGACGAGGTTCCACTAGCGGGTTCAGGTAATGAGCAGTTCTTC.

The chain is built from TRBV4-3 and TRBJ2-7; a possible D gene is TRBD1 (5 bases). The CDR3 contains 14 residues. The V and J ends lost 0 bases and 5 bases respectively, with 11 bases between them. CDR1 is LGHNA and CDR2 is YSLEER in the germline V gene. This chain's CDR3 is CASSQDVRANEQYF. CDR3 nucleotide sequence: TGCGCCAGCAGCCAAGATGTCAGGGCCAACGAGCAGTACTTC.

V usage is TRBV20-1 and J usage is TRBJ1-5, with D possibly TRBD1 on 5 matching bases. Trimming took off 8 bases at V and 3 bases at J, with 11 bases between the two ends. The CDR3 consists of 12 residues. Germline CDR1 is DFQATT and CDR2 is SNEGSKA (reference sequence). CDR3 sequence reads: CSTGDPNQPQHF. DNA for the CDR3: TGCAGTACTGGGGACCCCAATCAGCCCCAGCATTTT.

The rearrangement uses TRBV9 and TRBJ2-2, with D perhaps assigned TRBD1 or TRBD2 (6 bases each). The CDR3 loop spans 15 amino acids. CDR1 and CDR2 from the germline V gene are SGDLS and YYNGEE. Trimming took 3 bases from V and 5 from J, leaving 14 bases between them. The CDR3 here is CASSASGARTGELFF. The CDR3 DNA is TGTGCCAGCAGCGCCTCGGGGGCCAGGACCGGGGAGCTGTTTTTT. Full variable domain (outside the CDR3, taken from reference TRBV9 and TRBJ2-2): DSGVTQTPKHLITATGQRVTLRCSPRSGDLSVYWYQQSLDQGLQFLIQYYNGEERAKGNILERFSAQQFPDLHSELNLSSLELGDSALYFCASSASGARTGELFFGEGSRLTVL.

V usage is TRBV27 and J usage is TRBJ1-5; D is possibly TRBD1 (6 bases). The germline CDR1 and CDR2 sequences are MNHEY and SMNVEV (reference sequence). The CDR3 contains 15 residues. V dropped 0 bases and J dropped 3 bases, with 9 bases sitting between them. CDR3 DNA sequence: TGTGCCAGCAGTTTATCCACAGGGTTCAATCAGCCCCAGCATTTT. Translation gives CASSLSTGFNQPQHF.

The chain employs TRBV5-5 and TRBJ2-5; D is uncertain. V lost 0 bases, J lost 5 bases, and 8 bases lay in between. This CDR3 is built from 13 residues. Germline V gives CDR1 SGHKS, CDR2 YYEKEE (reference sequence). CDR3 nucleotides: TGTGCCAGCAGCTTGGTCAGTGTGGAGACCCAGTACTTC. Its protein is CASSLVSVETQYF.